This TCR gamma chain emerged from a study of Vδ1+ human thymocytes. Study conclusions and caveats: Donors shared many TRG clonotypes but few TRD clonotypes. Unexpected Vdelta2 sequences could cause misinterpretation of bulk repertoire data. Thymic TRG and TRD repertoires appeared highly polyclonal. Despite high sort purity, 20% to 25% of thymic T cell receptor delta sequences were Vdelta2.

Alphabeta T cells were depleted, then CD3+ Vdelta1+ Vdelta2- thymocytes were FACS-sorted. Germline loops: CDR1 GITISATS, CDR2 ISYDGTV (reference sequence). V lost 0 bases and J lost 10; bases outside the gene matches: 6. CDR3 length equals 12 residues. This clone was found a few times. Its antigen is still unknown. The template was reverse-transcribed extracted RNA. CDR3 amplicons came from multiplex PCR with pooled V-gene forward and constant-region reverse primers. TCRdb reapplied CATT to the multiplex PCR reads. The sample lists 6,500 to 10,000 gamma-chain clones, roughly three fifths occurring once.

The specimen sequenced was Vdelta1+ gamma-delta thymocytes from the thymus. As to subset: FACS-sorted CD3+ TCRalphabeta- TCRVdelta1+ TCRVdelta2- thymocytes. This chain uses TRGV9 with TRGJ1 or TRGJ2. The TCR was taken from a girl less than two years old who had congenital heart surgery. The CDR3 loop reads CALWEVNAKKLF. DNA for the CDR3: TGTGCCTTGTGGGAGGTGAACGCCAAGAAACTCTTT.